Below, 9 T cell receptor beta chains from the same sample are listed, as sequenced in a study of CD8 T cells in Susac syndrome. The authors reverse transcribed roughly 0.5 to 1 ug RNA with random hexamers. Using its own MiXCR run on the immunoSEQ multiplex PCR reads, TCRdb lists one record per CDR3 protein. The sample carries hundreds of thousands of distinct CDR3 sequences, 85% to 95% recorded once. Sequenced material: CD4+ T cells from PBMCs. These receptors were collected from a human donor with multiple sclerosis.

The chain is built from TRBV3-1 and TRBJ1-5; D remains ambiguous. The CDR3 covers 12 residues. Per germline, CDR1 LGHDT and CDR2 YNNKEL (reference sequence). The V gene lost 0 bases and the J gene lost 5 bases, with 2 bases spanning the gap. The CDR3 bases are TGTGCCAGCAGCCAAGATGATCAGCCCCAGCATTTT. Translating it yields CASSQDDQPQHF.

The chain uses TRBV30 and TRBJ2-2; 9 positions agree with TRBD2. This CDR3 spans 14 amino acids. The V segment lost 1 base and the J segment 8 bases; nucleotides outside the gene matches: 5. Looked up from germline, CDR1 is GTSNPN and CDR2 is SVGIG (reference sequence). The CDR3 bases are TGTGCCTGGAGTGCCATAGCGGGAGCGGGGGAGCTGTTTTTT. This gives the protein CAWSAIAGAGELFF.

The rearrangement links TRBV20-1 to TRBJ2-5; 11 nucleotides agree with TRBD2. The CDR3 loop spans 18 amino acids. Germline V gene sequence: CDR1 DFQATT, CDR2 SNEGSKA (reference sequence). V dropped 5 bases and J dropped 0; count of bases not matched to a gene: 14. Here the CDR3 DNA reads TGCAGTGCTGCCCTTTTGACTAGCGGGGTTCCGTACCAAGAGACCCAGTACTTC. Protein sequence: CSAALLTSGVPYQETQYF.

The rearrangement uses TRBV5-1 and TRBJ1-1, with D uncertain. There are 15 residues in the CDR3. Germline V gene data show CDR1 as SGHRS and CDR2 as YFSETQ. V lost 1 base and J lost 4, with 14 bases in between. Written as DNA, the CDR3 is TGCGCCAGCAGCTTGTTTCGGGAGGTAGGCACTGAAGCTTTCTTT. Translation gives CASSLFREVGTEAFF.

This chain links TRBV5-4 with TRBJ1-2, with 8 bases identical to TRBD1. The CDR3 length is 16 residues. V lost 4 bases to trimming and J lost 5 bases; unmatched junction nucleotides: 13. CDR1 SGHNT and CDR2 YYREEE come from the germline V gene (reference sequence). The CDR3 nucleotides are TGTGCCAGCAGCCCGGAAACGCGACAGGGGAGGTATGGCTACACCTTC. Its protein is CASSPETRQGRYGYTF.

The CDR3 region has the DNA TGTGCCATCACCGGCTACACCTTC. Residues: CAITGYTF. The V gene is TRBV10-3, the J gene TRBJ1-2; no clear D. The CDR3 sequence is 8 residues long. The germline V gene has CDR1 ENHRY and CDR2 SYGVKD. V dropped 7 bases and J dropped 8 bases, with 2 bases sitting between them.

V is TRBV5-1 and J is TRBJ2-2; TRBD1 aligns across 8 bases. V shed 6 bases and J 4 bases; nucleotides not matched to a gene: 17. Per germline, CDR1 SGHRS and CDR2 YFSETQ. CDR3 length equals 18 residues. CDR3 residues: CASKGGQAPGRSTGELFF. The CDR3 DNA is TGCGCCAGCAAGGGGGGACAGGCGCCTGGCCGGAGCACCGGGGAGCTGTTTTTT.

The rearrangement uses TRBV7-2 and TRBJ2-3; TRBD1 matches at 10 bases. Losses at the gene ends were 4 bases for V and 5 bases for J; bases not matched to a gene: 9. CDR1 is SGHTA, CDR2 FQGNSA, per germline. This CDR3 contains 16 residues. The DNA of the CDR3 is TGTGCCAGCAGCTGGGGAGACAGGGGGCATGGAGATACGCAGTATTTT. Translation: CASSWGDRGHGDTQYF.

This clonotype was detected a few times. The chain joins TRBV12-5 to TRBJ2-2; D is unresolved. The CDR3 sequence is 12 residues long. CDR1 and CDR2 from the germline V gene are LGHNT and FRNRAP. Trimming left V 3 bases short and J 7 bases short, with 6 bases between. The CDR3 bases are TGTGCTAGTGGTTTTGGCGGCGGGGAGCTGTTTTTT. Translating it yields CASGFGGGELFF.